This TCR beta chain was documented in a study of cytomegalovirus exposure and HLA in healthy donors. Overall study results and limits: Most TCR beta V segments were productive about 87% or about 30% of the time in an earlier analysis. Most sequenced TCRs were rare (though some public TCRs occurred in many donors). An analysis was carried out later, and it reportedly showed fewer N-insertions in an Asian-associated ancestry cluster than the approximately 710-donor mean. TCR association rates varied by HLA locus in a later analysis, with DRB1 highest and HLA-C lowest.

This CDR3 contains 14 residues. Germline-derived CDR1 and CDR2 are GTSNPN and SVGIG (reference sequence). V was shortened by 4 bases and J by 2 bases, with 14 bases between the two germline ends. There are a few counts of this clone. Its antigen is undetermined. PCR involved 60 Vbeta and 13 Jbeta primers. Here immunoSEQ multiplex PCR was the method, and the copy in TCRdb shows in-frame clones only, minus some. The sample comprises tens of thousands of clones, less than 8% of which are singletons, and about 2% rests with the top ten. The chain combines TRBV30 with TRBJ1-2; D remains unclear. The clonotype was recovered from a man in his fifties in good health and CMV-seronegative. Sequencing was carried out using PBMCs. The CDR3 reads CAWNLRPRNYGYTF. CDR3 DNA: TGTGCCTGGAACCTCAGGCCAAGGAACTATGGCTACACCTTC. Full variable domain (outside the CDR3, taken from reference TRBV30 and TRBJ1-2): SQTIHQWPATLVQPVGSPLSLECTVEGTSNPNLYWYRQAAGRGLQLLFYSVGIGQISSEVPQNLSASRPQDRQFILSSKKLLLSDSGFYLCAWNLRPRNYGYTFGSGTRLTVV.